This T cell receptor (beta chain) was retrieved from a study of T-cell reconstitution after alpha-beta-depleted transplantation in children. Preparation of the TCRbeta library involved a method that used unique molecular identifiers. TCRdb re-analysed the PCR reads in MiXCR, keeping a single row per CDR3 protein. The data contain a few hundred thousand distinct CDR3 sequences, 9.7% of them seen just once; the ten biggest clones take up about 5.4%. This clonotype was observed many times. The CDR3 contains 13 residues. V lost 3 bases and J lost 3, with 9 bases in between. CDR1 and CDR2 from the germline V gene are SGHTA and FQGNSA.

Here the sequenced sample was PBMCs from the stem cell graft donor, taken from the stem cell graft. This TCR came from a human donor who donated a stem cell graft to a child with SCID. The chain has TRBV7-2 and TRBJ2-7; D call uncertain. The CDR3, as DNA: TGTGCCAGCAGCTTGGAACCCAACTACGAGCAGTACTTC. Translation gives CASSLEPNYEQYF.